This T cell receptor beta chain was obtained from a study of blood T cell repertoires in COVID-19 (dated by TCRdb to about 2020). With respect to the entire study: Samples from collaborators originated in the United States, Italy and Spain and spanned both the acute and convalescent phases of COVID-19. Where available, HLA class I and class II types were obtained from metadata supplied by the sample provider rather than from assay-based typing. The repertoires were released in a freely available public database intended as a resource for research on the immune response to SARS-CoV-2. Samples were obtained from the ongoing ImmuneRACE study (first 160 participants) and from 1,000 to 1,500 subjects provided by 6 global collaborators. Sample metadata almost always included a de-identified subject ID, COVID-19 status, age in years and sex. The prospective study material was composed of cDNA or gDNA derived from T cells, B-cell-depleted T cells, or PBMCs. Subjects who had been exposed to COVID-19, were actively infected with it, or had recovered from it provided the deeply sampled blood TCRbeta repertoires that made up the dataset.

The immunoSEQ Assay, a bias-controlled multiplex PCR, was used to amplify TCRbeta CDR3 regions from genomic DNA. The study's processing was this. Within the assay, amplification of reference gene primers was used to estimate how many nucleated cells each sample contained. Sequence reads were collapsed and filtered to measure the absolute abundance of every unique TCRbeta CDR3 rearrangement. For each sample, productive Simpson clonality was calculated by taking the square root of Simpson's diversity index across productive rearrangements. The table comes from immuneACCESS by way of TCRdb, which keeps in-frame sequences with V and J called. Part of the clones is missing from these tables; in studies checked, under half for an unresolved V gene and the rest for unknown reasons. V and J calls and clone size are copied from that table; D and trimming were computed from the DNA. Across this sample there are 200,000 to 250,000 clones, with 70% to 85% seen only once. Of the sample, 9.7% falls within the top ten clones.

Summary of the overall study and its limitations: The quantity of clinical and demographic metadata differed by source and by participant and was supplied without curation.

Trimming removed 3 bases from V and 6 bases from J, leaving 8 bases between the germline ends. CDR1 and CDR2 are drawn from the germline V gene: KGHSH, LQKENI. The CDR3 has 13 amino acids, counting the end cysteine and phenylalanine. The only DNA kept is the CDR3, 39 bases in frame from the first base. Each collaborating institution followed its own protocols to collect whole blood in K2EDTA tubes. Collaborator samples were shipped for TCRbeta analysis as frozen whole blood, isolated PBMCs, or DNA extracted from either sample type. About this clone itself: Its antigen specificity is not known. No clone much larger than this one lies a single base away; base qualities are absent.

The chain links TRBV18 with TRBJ1-4, with the identity of the D gene unclear. Sequenced input: peripheral blood. The origin of this receptor is a man aged 50 or older with active or convalescent COVID-19. For the CDR3, the sequence is CASSPGSDEKLFF. The DNA sequence is given as TGTGCCAGCTCACCCGGGTCCGATGAAAAACTGTTTTTT.